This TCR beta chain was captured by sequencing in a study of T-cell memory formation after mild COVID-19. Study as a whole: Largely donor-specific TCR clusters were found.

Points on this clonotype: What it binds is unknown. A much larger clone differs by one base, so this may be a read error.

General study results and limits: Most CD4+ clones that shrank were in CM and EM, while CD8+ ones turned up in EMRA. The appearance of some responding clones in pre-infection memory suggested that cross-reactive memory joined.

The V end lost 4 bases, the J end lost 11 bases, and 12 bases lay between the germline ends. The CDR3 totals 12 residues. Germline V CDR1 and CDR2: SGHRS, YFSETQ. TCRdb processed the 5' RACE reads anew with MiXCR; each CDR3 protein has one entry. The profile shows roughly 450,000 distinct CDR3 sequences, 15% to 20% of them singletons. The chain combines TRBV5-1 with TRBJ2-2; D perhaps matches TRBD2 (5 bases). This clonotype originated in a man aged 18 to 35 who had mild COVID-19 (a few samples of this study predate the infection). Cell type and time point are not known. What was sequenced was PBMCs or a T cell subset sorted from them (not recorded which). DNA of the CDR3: TGCGCCAGCAGCGCCCTGGAGGACGAGCTGTTTTTT. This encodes CASSALEDELFF.